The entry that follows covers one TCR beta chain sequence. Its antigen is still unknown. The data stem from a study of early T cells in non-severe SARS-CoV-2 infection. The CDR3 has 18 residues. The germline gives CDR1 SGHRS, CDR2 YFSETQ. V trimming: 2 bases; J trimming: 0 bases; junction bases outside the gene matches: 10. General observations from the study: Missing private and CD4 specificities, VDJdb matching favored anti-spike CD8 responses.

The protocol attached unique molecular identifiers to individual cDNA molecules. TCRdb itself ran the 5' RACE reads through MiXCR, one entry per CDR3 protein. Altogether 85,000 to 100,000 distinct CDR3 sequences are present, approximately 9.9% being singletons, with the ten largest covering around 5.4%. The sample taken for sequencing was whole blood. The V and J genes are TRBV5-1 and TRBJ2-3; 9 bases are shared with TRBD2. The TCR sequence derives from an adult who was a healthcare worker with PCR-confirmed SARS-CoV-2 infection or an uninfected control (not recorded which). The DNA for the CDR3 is TGCGCCAGCAGCTTTCCGGGACTAGCTCCCCATAGCACAGATACGCAGTATTTT. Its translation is CASSFPGLAPHSTDTQYF.